The 14 T cell receptor beta chains below all came from one sample that was sequenced in a study of cytomegalovirus exposure and HLA in healthy donors. The PCR ran on 60 Vbeta and 13 Jbeta primers. The protocol was immunoSEQ multiplex PCR, while the TCRdb copy is restricted to in-frame clones and leaves out a portion. The sample carries some 110,000 clones, 65% to 80% recorded once. Material: PBMCs. These receptors all come from a man in his sixties in good health and CMV-seronegative.

V usage is TRBV30 and J usage is TRBJ2-1, with a tentative D call TRBD1 (7 bases). In germline, CDR1 is GTSNPN, CDR2 SVGIG (reference sequence). The ends were cut back, 1 base at V and 8 bases at J, with 9 bases in the middle. The CDR3 sequence is 12 residues long. The CDR3 loop reads CAWSARGDEQFF. In DNA form, the CDR3 reads TGTGCCTGGAGTGCCAGGGGGGATGAGCAGTTCTTC.

This chain joins TRBV5-1 and TRBJ2-2; D possibly corresponds to TRBD2 (6 bases). V lost 3 bases, J lost 5 bases, and 17 bases lay in between. The CDR3 is 16 amino acids. Germline V CDR1 and CDR2: SGHRS, YFSETQ. The CDR3 DNA reads as TGCGCCAGCAGCTCGGCGGGGCGAAGGGTAACCGGGGAGCTGTTTTTT. Amino acids: CASSSAGRRVTGELFF.

The chain combines TRBV2 with TRBJ2-3, with 8 nucleotides matching TRBD1. CDR1 is SNHLY and CDR2 is FYNNEI in the germline V gene. J was trimmed by 0 bases and V by 4 bases; bases with no gene match: 3. The CDR3 is 15 residues long. The CDR3 DNA is TGTGCCAGCAGTGTGGACAGGGCTAGCACAGATACGCAGTATTTT. Translating gives CASSVDRASTDTQYF.

In this sample, this clone turned up a few times. At the DNA level, this CDR3 is encoded by other sequences in the same sample as well. The chain uses TRBV27 and TRBJ2-1; D is unresolved. The CDR3 has 12 amino acids. Germline CDR1 is MNHEY and CDR2 is SMNVEV (reference sequence). Trimming stripped 6 bases from V and 4 bases from J, with 7 bases between. The CDR3 bases are TGTGCCAGCAGCCCTAGGTACAATGAGCAGTTCTTC. It is translated as CASSPRYNEQFF.

J is TRBJ1-1 and V is TRBV11-2, with a weak D call TRBD1 (5 bases). V gave up 8 bases and J gave up 2 bases, with 12 bases separating them. The CDR3 is 13 residues long. CDR1 is SGHAT and CDR2 is FQNNGV in the germline V gene. CDR3 DNA sequence: TGTGCCAGCCGTAGACAGTTAAACACTGAAGCTTTCTTT. It is translated as CASRRQLNTEAFF.

In this sample, this clone turned up once. The J gene is TRBJ2-1, the V gene TRBV7-3; possible D gene TRBD2, 5 bases. This CDR3 spans 12 amino acids. The V end lost 5 bases, the J end lost 4 bases, and 6 bases lay between the germline ends. Looked up from germline, CDR1 is SGHTA and CDR2 is FQGTGA. In DNA, the CDR3 is TGTGCCAGCAGCACGGGGTACAATGAGCAGTTCTTC. This sequence encodes CASSTGYNEQFF.

This clone was counted a single time. This chain connects TRBV29-1 to TRBJ1-1; unclear D gene. V was trimmed by 1 base and J by 5 bases, leaving 8 bases between them. Germline assignment: CDR1 SQVTM and CDR2 ANQGSEA. The CDR3 has 12 residues. The CDR3 nucleotides read TGCAGCGTTGAAGGAGGAGGAACTGAAGCTTTCTTT. It translates to CSVEGGGTEAFF.

The chain couples TRBV19 to TRBJ1-2, with 7 bases identical to TRBD1. This CDR3 comprises 14 residues. Germline CDR1 reads LNHDA; CDR2 reads SQIVND (reference sequence). J lost 3 bases, V lost 9 bases, and 10 bases had no gene match. The CDR3 nucleotides are TGTGCCAGCGCCGACAGGGAAAGGGACTATGGCTACACCTTC. This gives the protein CASADRERDYGYTF.

The CDR3: CASSLEIAGPQETQYF. As DNA, the CDR3 is TGCGCCAGCAGCCTTGAGATAGCGGGGCCTCAAGAGACCCAGTACTTC. The chain uses TRBV5-1 and TRBJ2-5, with 8 bases identical to TRBD2. Germline V CDR1 and CDR2: SGHRS, YFSETQ. This CDR3 contains 16 residues. V dropped 4 bases and J dropped 2; count of bases not matched to a gene: 10.

This sequence joins TRBV11-3 and TRBJ2-1; a weak D match, TRBD2 (5 bases). Germline CDR1 and CDR2: SGHNT and YENEEA. V lost 4 bases and J lost 2, with 9 bases in between. The CDR3 is made up of 14 amino acids. The CDR3 sequence is CASSSDGAYNEQFF. The CDR3 DNA reads as TGTGCCAGCAGCTCCGACGGGGCCTACAATGAGCAGTTCTTC.

The chain couples TRBV5-8 to TRBJ1-3; D gene ambiguous. Germline V gives CDR1 SGHTS, CDR2 YDEGEE. This CDR3 contains 12 residues. Trimming shortened V by 4 bases and J by 1 base, and 3 bases separated the two germline ends. As DNA, the CDR3 is TGTGCCAGCAGCCCTTCTGGAAACACCATATATTTT. It encodes CASSPSGNTIYF.

The rearrangement links TRBV5-1 to TRBJ2-1, with 8 positions matching TRBD2. CDR1 and CDR2 from the germline V gene are SGHRS and YFSETQ. This CDR3 spans 15 amino acids. J lost 10 bases, V lost 4 bases, and 13 bases had no gene match. CDR3 bases: TGCGCCAGCAGCAGCGGGGGCCTCCGATTTGGGGAGCAGTTCTTC. Residues: CASSSGGLRFGEQFF. The entire variable domain, with the rest obtained from reference TRBV5-1 and TRBJ2-1, is as follows: KAGVTQTPRYLIKTRGQQVTLSCSPISGHRSVSWYQQTPGQGLQFLFEYFSETQRNKGNFPGRFSGRQFSNSRSEMNVSTLELGDSALYLCASSSGGLRFGEQFFGPGTRLTVL.

V and J are TRBV9 and TRBJ1-6; D is undetermined. From germline, CDR1 is SGDLS and CDR2 YYNGEE. The ends were cut back, 0 bases at V and 5 bases at J, with 6 bases in the middle. The CDR3 is 14 residues long. The CDR3 region has the DNA TGTGCCAGCAGCGTAGCTACAGATAATTCACCCCTCCACTTT. Translated: CASSVATDNSPLHF.

The gene calls are TRBV5-4 and TRBJ2-7; TRBD2 aligns across 9 bases. V shed 6 bases and J 2 bases; nucleotides not matched to a gene: 9. This CDR3 spans 15 amino acids. The V gene's germline CDR1 is SGHNT and CDR2 YYREEE (reference sequence). The CDR3 protein is CASTLVGGGAYEQYF. The CDR3 DNA sequence: TGTGCCAGCACTCTAGTTGGCGGGGGGGCCTACGAGCAGTACTTC.